This T cell receptor (beta chain) was captured in a study of blood T cells in healthy people across ages. Study results and caveats: Per million T cells, the diversity of TCR beta decreased roughly linearly as age advanced. Naive T cell percentage showed a strong correlation with TCR beta diversity. The authors considered diversity estimates from one million T cells to be underestimates.

This clonotype appeared a few times. The antigen is not known. A junction end diverges from the germline sequence, so it may reflect a read error. Germline-derived CDR1 and CDR2 are SGDLS and YYNGEE. This CDR3 has 15 residues. It was with a sample-barcoded 5' primer and a J-beta primer mix that a second PCR of roughly 6 to 12 cycles was run. One entry per CDR3 protein, called by TCRdb with MiXCR from the 5' RACE reads. The profile shows 1.5 million to 2 million distinct CDR3 sequences, approximately 50% of them singletons. The specimen sequenced was blood. This sequence originates from a woman in her thirties or forties in good health. J is TRBJ2-5 and V is TRBV9, with 10 bases matching TRBD2. The DNA for the CDR3 is TGTGCTAGCAGCGTGAGCGGGGGGGTCCAAGAGACCCAGTACTTC. It codes for CASSVSGGVQETQYF.